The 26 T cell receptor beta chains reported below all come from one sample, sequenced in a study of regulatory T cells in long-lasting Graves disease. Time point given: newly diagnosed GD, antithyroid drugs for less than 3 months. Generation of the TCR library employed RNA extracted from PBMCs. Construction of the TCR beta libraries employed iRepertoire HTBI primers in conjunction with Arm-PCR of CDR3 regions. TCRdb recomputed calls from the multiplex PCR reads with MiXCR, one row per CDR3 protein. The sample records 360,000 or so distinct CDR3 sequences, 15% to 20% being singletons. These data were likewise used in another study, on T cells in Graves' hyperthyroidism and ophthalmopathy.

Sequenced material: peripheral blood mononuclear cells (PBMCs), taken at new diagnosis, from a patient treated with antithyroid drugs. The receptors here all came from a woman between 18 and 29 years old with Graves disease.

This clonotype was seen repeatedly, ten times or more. CDR3 in amino acids: CASKRDRGNEKLFF. The CDR3 coding sequence is TGTGCCAGCAAGAGGGACAGGGGGAATGAAAAACTGTTTTTT. The V gene is TRBV2, the J gene TRBJ1-4; 11 nucleotides agree with TRBD1. The CDR3 is 14 residues long. Germline CDR1 reads SNHLY; CDR2 reads FYNNEI. Unmatched junction bases numbered 3, after V lost 7 bases and J lost 5 bases.

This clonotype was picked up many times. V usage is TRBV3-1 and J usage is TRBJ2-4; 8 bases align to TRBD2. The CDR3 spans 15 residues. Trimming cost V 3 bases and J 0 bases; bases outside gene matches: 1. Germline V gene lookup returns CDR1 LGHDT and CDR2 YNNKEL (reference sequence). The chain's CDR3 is CASSQTSVAKNIQYF. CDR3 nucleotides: TGTGCCAGCAGCCAGACTAGCGTAGCCAAAAACATTCAGTACTTC.

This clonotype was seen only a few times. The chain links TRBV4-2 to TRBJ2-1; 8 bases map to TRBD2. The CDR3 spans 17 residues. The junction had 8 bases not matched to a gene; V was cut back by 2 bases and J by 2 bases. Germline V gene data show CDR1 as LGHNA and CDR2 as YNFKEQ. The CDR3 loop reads CASSQLTGGGTYNEQFF. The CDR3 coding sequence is TGTGCCAGCAGCCAATTAACCGGGGGGGGAACCTACAATGAGCAGTTCTTC.

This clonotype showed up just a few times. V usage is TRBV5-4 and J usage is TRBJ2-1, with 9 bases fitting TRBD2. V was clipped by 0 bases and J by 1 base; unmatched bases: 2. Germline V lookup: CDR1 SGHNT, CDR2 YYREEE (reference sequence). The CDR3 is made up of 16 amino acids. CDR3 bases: TGTGCCAGCAGCTTGGGACTAGCGGAGTCCTACAATGAGCAGTTCTTC. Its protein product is CASSLGLAESYNEQFF.

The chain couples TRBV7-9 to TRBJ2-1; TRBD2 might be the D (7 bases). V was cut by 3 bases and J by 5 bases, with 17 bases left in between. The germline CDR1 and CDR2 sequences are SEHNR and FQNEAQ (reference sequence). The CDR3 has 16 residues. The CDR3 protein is CASSFPGGLGDNEQFF. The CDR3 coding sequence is TGTGCCAGCAGCTTTCCGGGGGGCCTTGGGGACAATGAGCAGTTCTTC.

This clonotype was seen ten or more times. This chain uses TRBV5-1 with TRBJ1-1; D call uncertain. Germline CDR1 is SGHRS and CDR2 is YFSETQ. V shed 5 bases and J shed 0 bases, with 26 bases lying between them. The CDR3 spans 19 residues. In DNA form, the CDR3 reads TGCGCCAGCAGGAACGTTGCCTACCCTACCCCGCACATGAACACTGAAGCTTTCTTT. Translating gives CASRNVAYPTPHMNTEAFF.

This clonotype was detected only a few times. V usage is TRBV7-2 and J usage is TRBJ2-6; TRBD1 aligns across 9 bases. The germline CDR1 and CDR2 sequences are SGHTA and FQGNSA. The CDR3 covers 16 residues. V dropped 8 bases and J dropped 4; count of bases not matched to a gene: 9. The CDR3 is CASSGTGSLGANVLTF. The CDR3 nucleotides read TGTGCCAGCTCCGGGACAGGGTCTTTGGGGGCCAACGTCCTGACTTTC.

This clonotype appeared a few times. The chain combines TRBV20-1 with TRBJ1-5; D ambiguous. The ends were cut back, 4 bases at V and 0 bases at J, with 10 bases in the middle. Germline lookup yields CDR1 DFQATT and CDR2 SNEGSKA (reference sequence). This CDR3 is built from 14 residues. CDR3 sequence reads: CSATDLNSNQPQHF. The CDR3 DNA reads TGCAGTGCTACAGATTTAAATAGCAATCAGCCCCAGCATTTT.

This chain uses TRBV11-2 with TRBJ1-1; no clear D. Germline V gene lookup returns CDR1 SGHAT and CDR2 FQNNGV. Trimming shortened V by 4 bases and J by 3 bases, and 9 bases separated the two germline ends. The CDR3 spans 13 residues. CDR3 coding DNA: TGTGCCAGCAGCTCCGGACCCCACACTGAAGCTTTCTTT. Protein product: CASSSGPHTEAFF.

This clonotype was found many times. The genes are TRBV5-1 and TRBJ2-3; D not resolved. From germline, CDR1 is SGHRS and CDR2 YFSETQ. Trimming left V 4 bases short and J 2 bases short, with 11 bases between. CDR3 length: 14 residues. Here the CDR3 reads CASSPGQVTDTQYF. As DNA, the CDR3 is TGCGCCAGCAGCCCCGGCCAGGTCACAGATACGCAGTATTTT.

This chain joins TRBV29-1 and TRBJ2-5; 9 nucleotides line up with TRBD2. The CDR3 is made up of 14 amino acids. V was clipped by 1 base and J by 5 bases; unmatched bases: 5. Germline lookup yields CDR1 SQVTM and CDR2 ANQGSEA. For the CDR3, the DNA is TGCAGCGTTGAAGGGCGGGAGGGCCGGGAGACCCAGTACTTC. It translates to CSVEGREGRETQYF.

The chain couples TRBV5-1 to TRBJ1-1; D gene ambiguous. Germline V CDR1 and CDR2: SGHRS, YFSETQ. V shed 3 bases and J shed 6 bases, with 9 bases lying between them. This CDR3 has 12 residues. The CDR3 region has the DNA TGCGCCAGCAGCTGGTACGGGTCTGAAGCTTTCTTT. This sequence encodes CASSWYGSEAFF.

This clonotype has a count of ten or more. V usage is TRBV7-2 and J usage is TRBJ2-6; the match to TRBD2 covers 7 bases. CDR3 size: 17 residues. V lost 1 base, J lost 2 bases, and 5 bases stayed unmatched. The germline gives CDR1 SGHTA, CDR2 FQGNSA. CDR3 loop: CASSLVGGKTGANVLTF. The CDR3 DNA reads TGTGCCAGCAGCTTAGTCGGGGGGAAGACTGGGGCCAACGTCCTGACTTTC.

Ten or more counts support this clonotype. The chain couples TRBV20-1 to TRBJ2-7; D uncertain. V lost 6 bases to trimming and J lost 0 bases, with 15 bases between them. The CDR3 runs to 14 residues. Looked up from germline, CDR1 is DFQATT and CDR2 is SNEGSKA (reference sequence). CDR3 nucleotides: TGCAGTGCCAGATTCCCGGGTTCCTCCTACGAGCAGTACTTC. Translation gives CSARFPGSSYEQYF.

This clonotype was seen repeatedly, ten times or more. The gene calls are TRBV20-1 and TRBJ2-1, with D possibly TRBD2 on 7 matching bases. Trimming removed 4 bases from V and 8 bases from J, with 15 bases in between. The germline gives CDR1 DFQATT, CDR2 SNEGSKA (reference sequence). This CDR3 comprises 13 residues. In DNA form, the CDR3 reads TGCAGTGCTACCTGGGGGGGGCGGGATGAGCAGTTCTTC. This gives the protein CSATWGGRDEQFF.

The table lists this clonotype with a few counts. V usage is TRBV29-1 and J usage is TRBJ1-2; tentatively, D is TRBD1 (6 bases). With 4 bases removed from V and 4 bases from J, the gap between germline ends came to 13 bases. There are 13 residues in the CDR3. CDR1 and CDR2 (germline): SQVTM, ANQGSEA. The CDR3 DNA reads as TGCAGCGTTGGAATACAGGGTCGCTATGGCTACACCTTC. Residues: CSVGIQGRYGYTF.

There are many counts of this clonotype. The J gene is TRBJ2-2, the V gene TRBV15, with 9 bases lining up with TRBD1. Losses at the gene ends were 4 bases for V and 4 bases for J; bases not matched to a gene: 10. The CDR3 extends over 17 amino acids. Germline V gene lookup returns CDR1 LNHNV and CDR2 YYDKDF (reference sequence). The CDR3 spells CATSTNQQGAGTGELFF. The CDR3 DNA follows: TGTGCCACCAGCACTAATCAACAGGGGGCGGGCACCGGGGAGCTGTTTTTT.

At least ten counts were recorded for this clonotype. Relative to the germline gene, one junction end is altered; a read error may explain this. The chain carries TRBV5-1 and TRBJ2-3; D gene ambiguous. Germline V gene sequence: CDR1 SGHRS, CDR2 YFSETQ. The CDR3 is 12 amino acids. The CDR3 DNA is TGTGCCAGCAGCTGGGGTACAGATACGCAGTATTTT. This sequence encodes CASSWGTDTQYF.

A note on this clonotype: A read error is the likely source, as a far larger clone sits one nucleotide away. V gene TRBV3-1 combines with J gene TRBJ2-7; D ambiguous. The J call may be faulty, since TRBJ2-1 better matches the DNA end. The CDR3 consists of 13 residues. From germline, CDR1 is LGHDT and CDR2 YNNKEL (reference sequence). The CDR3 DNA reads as TGTGCCAGCCGTCCCCTTTATGGCAATGAGCAGTTCTTC. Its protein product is CASRPLYGNEQFF.

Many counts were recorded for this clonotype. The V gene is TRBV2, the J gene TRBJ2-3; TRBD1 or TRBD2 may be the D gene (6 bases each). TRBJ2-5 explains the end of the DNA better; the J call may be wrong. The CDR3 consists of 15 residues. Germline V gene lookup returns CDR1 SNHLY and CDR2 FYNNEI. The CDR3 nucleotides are TGTGCCAGCAGTGAATTTATCGGGGGCTCAGGAACCCAGTACTTC. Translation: CASSEFIGGSGTQYF.

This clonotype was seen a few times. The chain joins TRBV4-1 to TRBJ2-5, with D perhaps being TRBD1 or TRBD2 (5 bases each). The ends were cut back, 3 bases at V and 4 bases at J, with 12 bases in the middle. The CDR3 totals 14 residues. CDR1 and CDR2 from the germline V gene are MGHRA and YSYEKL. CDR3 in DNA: TGCGCCAGCAGCCAGCCAGGGACCTCAGAGACCCAGTACTTC. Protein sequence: CASSQPGTSETQYF.

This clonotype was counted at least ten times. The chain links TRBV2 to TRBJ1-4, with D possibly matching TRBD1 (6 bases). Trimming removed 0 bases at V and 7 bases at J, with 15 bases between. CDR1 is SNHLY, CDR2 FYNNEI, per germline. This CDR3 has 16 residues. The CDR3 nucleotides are TGTGCCAGCAGTGAAGCGCTTCGGGGGGCTGTTGAAAAACTGTTTTTT. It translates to CASSEALRGAVEKLFF.

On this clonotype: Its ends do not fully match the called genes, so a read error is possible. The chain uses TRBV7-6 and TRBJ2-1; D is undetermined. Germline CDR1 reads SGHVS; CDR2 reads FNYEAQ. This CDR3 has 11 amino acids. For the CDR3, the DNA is TGTGCCAGCAGCCTGTACAATGAGCAGTCCTTC. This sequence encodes CASSLYNEQSF.

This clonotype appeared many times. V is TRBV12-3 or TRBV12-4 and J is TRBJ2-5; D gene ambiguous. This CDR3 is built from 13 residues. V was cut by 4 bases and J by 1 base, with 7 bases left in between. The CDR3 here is CASSSQFQETQYF. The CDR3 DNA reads TGTGCCAGCAGTTCGCAGTTCCAAGAGACCCAGTACTTC.

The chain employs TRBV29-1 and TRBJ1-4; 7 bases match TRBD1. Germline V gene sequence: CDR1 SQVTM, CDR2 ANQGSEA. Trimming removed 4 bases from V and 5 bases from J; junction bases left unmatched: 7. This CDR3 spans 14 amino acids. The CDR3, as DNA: TGCAGCGTTGCGACGACAGGGCCCAATGAAAAACTGTTTTTT. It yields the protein CSVATTGPNEKLFF.

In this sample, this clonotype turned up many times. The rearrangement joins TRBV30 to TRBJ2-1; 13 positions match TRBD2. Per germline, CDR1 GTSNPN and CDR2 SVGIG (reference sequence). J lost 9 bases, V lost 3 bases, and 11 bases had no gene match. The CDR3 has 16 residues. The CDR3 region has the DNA TGTGCCTGGAGCAACCCTACTAGCGGGGGGGCGGGTGAGCAGTTCTTC. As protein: CAWSNPTSGGAGEQFF.